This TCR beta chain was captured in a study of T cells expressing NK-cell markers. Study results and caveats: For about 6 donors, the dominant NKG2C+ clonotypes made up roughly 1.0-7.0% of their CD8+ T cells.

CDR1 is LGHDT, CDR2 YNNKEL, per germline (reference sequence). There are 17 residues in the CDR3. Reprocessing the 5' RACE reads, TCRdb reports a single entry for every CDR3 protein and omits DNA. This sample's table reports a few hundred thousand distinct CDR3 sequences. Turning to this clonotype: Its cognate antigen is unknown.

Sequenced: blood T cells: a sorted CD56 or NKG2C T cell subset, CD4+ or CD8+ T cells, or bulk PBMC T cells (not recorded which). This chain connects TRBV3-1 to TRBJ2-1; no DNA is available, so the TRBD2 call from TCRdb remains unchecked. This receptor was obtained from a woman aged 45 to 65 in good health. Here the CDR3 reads CASSQGDLAGVNNEQFF.